Shown below are 3 T cell receptor beta chains from a single sample sequenced in a study of cytomegalovirus exposure and HLA in healthy donors. The assay was immunoSEQ multiplex PCR, and TCRdb's table has in-frame clones only and misses some. The sample consists of about 110,000 clones, 88% of them appearing once. What was sequenced was PBMCs. The receptors come from a woman aged 25 to 39 in good health and CMV-seropositive.

The chain has TRBV6-5 and TRBJ1-2, with D unresolved. CDR1 is MNHEY, CDR2 SVGAGI, per germline. V lost 5 bases, J lost 0 bases, and 4 bases lay in between. The CDR3 sequence is 12 residues long. This CDR3 reads CASSRANYGYTF. The CDR3 bases are TGTGCCAGCAGTCGAGCTAACTATGGCTACACCTTC.

V is TRBV30 and J is TRBJ1-1; a weak D match, TRBD1 (6 bases). The CDR3 covers 14 residues. Trimming removed 0 bases from V and 5 bases from J, with 13 bases in between. The germline gives CDR1 GTSNPN, CDR2 SVGIG (reference sequence). This chain's CDR3 is CAWSVGVGGTEAFF. Written as DNA, the CDR3 is TGTGCCTGGAGTGTGGGGGTAGGGGGTACTGAAGCTTTCTTT.

The table lists this clone with a count of one. The genes are TRBV27 and TRBJ2-7, with D tentatively TRBD2 (6 bases). Germline loops: CDR1 MNHEY, CDR2 SMNVEV (reference sequence). The CDR3 consists of 16 residues. V lost 5 bases and J 2 bases, leaving 19 bases between the germline ends. DNA for the CDR3: TGTGCCAGCAGTATAAAAACTAGCCTGGCCCCCTACGAGCAGTACTTC. It translates to CASSIKTSLAPYEQYF.